The 16 T cell receptor beta chains presented below share a single source sample, sequenced in a study of T cell repertoires in cytomegalovirus infection. Via MiXCR, TCRdb re-called the reads, giving one row per CDR3 protein. The sample contains 130,000 or so distinct CDR3 sequences, roughly 6.5% of which appear only once. The sample consisted of PBMCs. The source is a human donor in good health (CMV status not recorded). Some clones in this sample may be carry-over from other donors' samples.

The chain combines TRBV6-5 with TRBJ2-3; D is uncertain. The CDR3 covers 13 residues. V was clipped by 2 bases and J by 6 bases, with 9 bases between them. Germline V gives CDR1 MNHEY, CDR2 SVGAGI. In nucleotides, the CDR3 is TGTGCCAGCAGTTACGTGGGTAGGGATACGCAGTATTTT. Residues: CASSYVGRDTQYF.

This clonotype was counted at least ten times. The chain employs TRBV7-2 and TRBJ2-2; D is ambiguous. The CDR3 extends over 14 amino acids. V was trimmed by 0 bases and J by 4 bases, leaving 6 bases between them. The V gene's germline CDR1 is SGHTA and CDR2 FQGNSA. The CDR3 loop reads CASSLAGSTGELFF. In nucleotides, the CDR3 is TGTGCCAGCAGCTTAGCAGGCAGCACCGGGGAGCTGTTTTTT.

This clonotype was observed at least ten times. This rearrangement joins TRBV11-1 to TRBJ1-2; D remains unclear. This CDR3 has 13 residues. Trimming took off 3 bases at V and 2 bases at J, with 7 bases between the two ends. Per the germline V gene, CDR1 is SGHAT and CDR2 is FQDESV (reference sequence). The CDR3 spells CASSFGLNYGYTF. CDR3 DNA: TGTGCCAGCAGCTTCGGGCTAAACTATGGCTACACCTTC.

The J gene is TRBJ2-3, the V gene TRBV28; no definite D call. CDR3 length equals 15 residues. Germline CDR1 and CDR2: MDHEN and SYDVKM. V lost 3 bases and J lost 7, with 17 bases in between. CDR3 protein: CASSLAGSLPNTQYF. The CDR3, as DNA: TGTGCCAGCAGTTTGGCAGGCTCCCTCCCGAATACGCAGTATTTT.

This clonotype was found many times. V is TRBV7-6 and J is TRBJ1-2, with 7 positions matching TRBD1. V trimming: 7 bases; J trimming: 2 bases; junction bases outside the gene matches: 4. From germline, CDR1 is SGHVS and CDR2 FNYEAQ. This CDR3 region has 13 residues. In DNA, the CDR3 is TGTGCCAGCACCCAGGGACAGAACTATGGCTACACCTTC. The encoded protein is CASTQGQNYGYTF.

This clonotype showed up many times. The rearrangement joins TRBV20-1 to TRBJ2-3; tentatively, D is TRBD1 (6 bases). V lost 6 bases and J lost 0, with 16 bases in between. CDR1 DFQATT and CDR2 SNEGSKA come from the germline V gene (reference sequence). The CDR3 consists of 15 residues. The CDR3 loop is CSAATRQDSTDTQYF. CDR3 coding DNA: TGCAGTGCCGCCACGAGACAGGATAGCACAGATACGCAGTATTTT.

This clonotype was detected many times. The chain employs TRBV7-2 and TRBJ1-5; the D gene is possibly TRBD1 (5 bases). This CDR3 spans 16 amino acids. V was pared by 2 bases and J by 0 bases, with 11 bases between. Germline V gene lookup returns CDR1 SGHTA and CDR2 FQGNSA. CDR3 region: CASSLWPGHSNQPQHF. In nucleotides, the CDR3 is TGTGCCAGCAGCTTATGGCCAGGACATAGCAATCAGCCCCAGCATTTT.

This clonotype was counted at least ten times. The V call is TRBV7-2, the J call TRBJ2-3; D is undetermined. The germline gives CDR1 SGHTA, CDR2 FQGNSA. Between the trimmed V and J ends, which lost 5 bases and 5 bases, there was a span of 17 bases. The CDR3 runs to 15 residues. CDR3 residues: CASSQTPRARDTQYF. The CDR3 nucleotides are TGTGCCAGCAGCCAGACCCCCCGGGCCCGAGATACGCAGTATTTT. The whole variable domain, remainder taken from reference TRBV7-2 and TRBJ2-3, is GAGVSQSPSNKVTEKGKDVELRCDPISGHTALYWYRQSLGQGLEFLIYFQGNSAPDKSGLPSDRFSAERTGGSVSTLTIQRTQQEDSAVYLCASSQTPRARDTQYFGPGTRLTVL.

Ten or more counts support this clonotype. The chain couples TRBV29-1 to TRBJ1-1; D unresolved. Trimming left V 6 bases short and J 0 bases short, with 20 bases between. CDR1 and CDR2 from the germline V gene are SQVTM and ANQGSEA. This CDR3 spans 16 amino acids. The CDR3 reads CSVEPRHSLMNTEAFF. The CDR3 nucleotides are TGCAGCGTGGAGCCCCGGCACAGCCTTATGAACACTGAAGCTTTCTTT.

The J gene is TRBJ2-3, the V gene TRBV6-2 or TRBV6-3, with 8 nucleotides matching TRBD2. CDR1 is MNHEY and CDR2 is SVGEGT in the germline V gene. J gave up 2 bases and V 5 bases, and 9 bases lay outside the gene matches. There are 16 residues in the CDR3. Here the CDR3 DNA reads TGTGCCAGCAGTCGGAAGATAGCGGGGATCACAGATACGCAGTATTTT. This encodes CASSRKIAGITDTQYF.

This clonotype was recorded a few times. The chain links TRBV12-3 or TRBV12-4 to TRBJ1-6; D possibly corresponds to TRBD1 (5 bases). CDR3 length: 15 residues. Between the trimmed V and J ends, which lost 2 bases and 6 bases, there was a span of 11 bases. The DNA for the CDR3 is TGTGCCAGCAGTTTACGGGGCAGCCCTAATTCACCCCTCCACTTT. It is translated as CASSLRGSPNSPLHF.

The chain has TRBV7-6 and TRBJ1-3, with D hard to call. The CDR3 loop spans 15 amino acids. The V end was cut by 2 bases, the J end by 1 base, with 9 bases between. Germline CDR1 and CDR2: SGHVS and FNYEAQ. The CDR3 loop reads CASSLSDFSGNTIYF. The CDR3 region has the DNA TGTGCCAGCAGCTTATCGGATTTTTCTGGAAACACCATATATTTT.

This clonotype was seen ten or more times. The chain links TRBV11-2 to TRBJ2-3, with D perhaps TRBD1 (5 bases). Germline V gene data show CDR1 as SGHAT and CDR2 as FQNNGV. This CDR3 comprises 16 residues. V lost 0 bases and J 0 bases, leaving 10 bases between the germline ends. The CDR3 protein is CASSLDWGGSTDTQYF. CDR3 in DNA: TGTGCCAGCAGCTTAGACTGGGGCGGAAGCACAGATACGCAGTATTTT.

This clonotype was recorded at least ten times. This chain uses TRBV7-2 with TRBJ1-5, with no clear D. Germline CDR1 and CDR2: SGHTA and FQGNSA. The ends were cut back, 5 bases at V and 0 bases at J, with 11 bases in the middle. There are 15 residues in the CDR3. The CDR3 sequence is CASSAGVYSNQPQHF. The CDR3 DNA reads as TGTGCCAGCAGCGCGGGTGTATATAGCAATCAGCCCCAGCATTTT. Full variable domain (missing parts from reference TRBV7-2 and TRBJ1-5): GAGVSQSPSNKVTEKGKDVELRCDPISGHTALYWYRQSLGQGLEFLIYFQGNSAPDKSGLPSDRFSAERTGGSVSTLTIQRTQQEDSAVYLCASSAGVYSNQPQHFGDGTRLSIL.

This clonotype has just a few counts. The chain joins TRBV29-1 to TRBJ2-7, with TRBD1 identical over 10 bases. Germline CDR1 is SQVTM and CDR2 is ANQGSEA. V shed 6 bases, J shed 3 bases, and the junction held 5 bases outside the gene matches. The CDR3 length is 13 residues. CDR3 sequence reads: CSVRTGGNYEQYF. Here the CDR3 DNA reads TGCAGCGTCCGGACAGGGGGGAACTACGAGCAGTACTTC.

This clonotype was seen many times. V is TRBV12-5 and J is TRBJ2-2, with D perhaps matching TRBD2 (6 bases). Germline lookup yields CDR1 LGHNT and CDR2 FRNRAP. V was shortened by 1 base and J by 4 bases, with 10 bases between the two germline ends. The CDR3 consists of 15 residues. Here the CDR3 DNA reads TGTGCTAGTGGTTTGGGACCGACTAGCACCGGGGAGCTGTTTTTT. Residues: CASGLGPTSTGELFF.